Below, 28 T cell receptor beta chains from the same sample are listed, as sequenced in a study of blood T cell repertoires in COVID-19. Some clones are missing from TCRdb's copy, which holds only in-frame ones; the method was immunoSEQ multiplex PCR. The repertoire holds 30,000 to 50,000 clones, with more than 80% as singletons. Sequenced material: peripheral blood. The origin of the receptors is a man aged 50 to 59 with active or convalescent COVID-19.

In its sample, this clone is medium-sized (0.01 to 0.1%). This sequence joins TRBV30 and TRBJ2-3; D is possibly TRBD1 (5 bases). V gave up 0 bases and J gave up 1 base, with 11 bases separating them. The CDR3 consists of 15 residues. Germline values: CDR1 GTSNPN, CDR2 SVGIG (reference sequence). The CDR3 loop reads CAWSVQGIGTDTQYF. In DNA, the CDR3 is TGTGCCTGGAGTGTCCAGGGTATTGGCACAGATACGCAGTATTTT.

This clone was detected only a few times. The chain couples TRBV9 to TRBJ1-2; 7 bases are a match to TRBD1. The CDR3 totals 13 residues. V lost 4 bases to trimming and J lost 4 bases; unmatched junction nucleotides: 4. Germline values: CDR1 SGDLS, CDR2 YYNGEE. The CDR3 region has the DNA TGTGCCAGCAGCCGGGACAGATCCTATGGCTACACCTTC. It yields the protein CASSRDRSYGYTF.

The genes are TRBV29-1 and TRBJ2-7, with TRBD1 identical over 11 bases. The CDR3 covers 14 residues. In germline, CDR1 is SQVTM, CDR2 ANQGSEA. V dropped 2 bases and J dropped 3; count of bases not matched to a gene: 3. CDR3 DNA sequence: TGCAGCGTTGAATGGACAGGGGGCCGCTACGAGCAGTACTTC. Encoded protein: CSVEWTGGRYEQYF.

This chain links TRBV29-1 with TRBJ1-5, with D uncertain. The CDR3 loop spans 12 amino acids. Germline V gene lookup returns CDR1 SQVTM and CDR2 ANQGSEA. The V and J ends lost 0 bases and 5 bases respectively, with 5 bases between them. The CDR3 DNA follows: TGCAGCGTTGAAGATCAGGATCAGCCCCAGCATTTT. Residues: CSVEDQDQPQHF.

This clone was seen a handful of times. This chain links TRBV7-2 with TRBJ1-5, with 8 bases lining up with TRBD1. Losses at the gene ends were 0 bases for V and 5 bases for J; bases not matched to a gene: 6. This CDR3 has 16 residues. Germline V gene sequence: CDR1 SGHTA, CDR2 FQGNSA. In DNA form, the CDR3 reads TGTGCCAGCAGCTTAGCGGGAGGACAGGGCTATCAGCCCCAGCATTTT. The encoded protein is CASSLAGGQGYQPQHF.

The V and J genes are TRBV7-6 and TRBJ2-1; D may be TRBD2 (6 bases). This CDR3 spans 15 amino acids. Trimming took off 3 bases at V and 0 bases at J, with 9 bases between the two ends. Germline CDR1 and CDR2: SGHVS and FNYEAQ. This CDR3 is CASSLAGSSYNEQFF. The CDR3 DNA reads TGTGCCAGCAGCTTGGCGGGGAGCTCCTACAATGAGCAGTTCTTC.

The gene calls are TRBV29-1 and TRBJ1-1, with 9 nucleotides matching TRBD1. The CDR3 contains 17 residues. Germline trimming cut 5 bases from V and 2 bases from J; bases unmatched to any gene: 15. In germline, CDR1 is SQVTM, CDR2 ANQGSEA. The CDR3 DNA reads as TGCAGCGTTTCTAAACAGGGGGCGGTTGGGAAAAACACTGAAGCTTTCTTT. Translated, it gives CSVSKQGAVGKNTEAFF.

CDR3 in amino acids: CASNIPRPQHF. DNA of the CDR3: TGTGCCAGCAATATCCCTAGGCCCCAGCATTTT. The V call is TRBV12-3 or TRBV12-4, the J call TRBJ1-5; D is undetermined. This CDR3 has 11 amino acids. V was clipped by 7 bases and J by 9 bases, with 10 bases between them.

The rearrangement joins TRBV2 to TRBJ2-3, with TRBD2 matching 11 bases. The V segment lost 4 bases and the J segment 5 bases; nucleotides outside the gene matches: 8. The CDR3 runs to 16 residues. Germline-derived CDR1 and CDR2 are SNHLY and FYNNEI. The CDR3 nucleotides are TGTGCCAGCAGTGGGGTAGCGGGGGGGATCGGAGATACGCAGTATTTT. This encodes CASSGVAGGIGDTQYF.

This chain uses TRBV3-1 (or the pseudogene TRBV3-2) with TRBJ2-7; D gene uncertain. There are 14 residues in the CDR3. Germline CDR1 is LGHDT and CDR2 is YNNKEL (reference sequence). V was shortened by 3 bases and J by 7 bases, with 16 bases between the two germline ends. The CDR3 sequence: CASSHRGTVREQYF. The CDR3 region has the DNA TGTGCCAGCAGCCACCGCGGCACGGTACGGGAGCAGTACTTC.

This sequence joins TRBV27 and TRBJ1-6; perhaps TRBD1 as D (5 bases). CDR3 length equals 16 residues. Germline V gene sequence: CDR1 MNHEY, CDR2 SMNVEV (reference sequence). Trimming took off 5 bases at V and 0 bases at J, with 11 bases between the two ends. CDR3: CASSPHRSSYNSPLHF. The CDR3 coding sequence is TGTGCCAGCAGTCCGCACAGGAGCTCCTATAATTCACCCCTCCACTTT.

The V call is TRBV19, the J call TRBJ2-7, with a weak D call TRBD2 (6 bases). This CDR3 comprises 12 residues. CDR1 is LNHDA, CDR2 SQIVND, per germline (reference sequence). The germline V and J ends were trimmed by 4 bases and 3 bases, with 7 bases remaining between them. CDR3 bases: TGTGCCAGTAGTAACGGGGGCTACGAGCAGTACTTC. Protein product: CASSNGGYEQYF.

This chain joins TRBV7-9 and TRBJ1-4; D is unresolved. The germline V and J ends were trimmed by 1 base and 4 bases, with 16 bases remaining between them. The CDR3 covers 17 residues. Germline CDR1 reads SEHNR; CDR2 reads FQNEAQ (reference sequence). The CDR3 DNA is TGTGCCAGCAGCTTAGTTTCGGATTTGCGGGGTAATGAAAAACTGTTTTTT. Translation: CASSLVSDLRGNEKLFF. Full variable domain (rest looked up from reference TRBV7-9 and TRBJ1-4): DTGVSQNPRHKITKRGQNVTFRCDPISEHNRLYWYRQTLGQGPEFLTYFQNEAQLEKSRLLSDRFSAERPKGSFSTLEIQRTEQGDSAMYLCASSLVSDLRGNEKLFFGSGTQLSVL.

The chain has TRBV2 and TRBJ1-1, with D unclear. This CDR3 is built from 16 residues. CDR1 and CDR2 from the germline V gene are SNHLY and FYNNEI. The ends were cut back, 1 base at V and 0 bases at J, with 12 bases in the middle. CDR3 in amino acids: CASSEVMSFMNTEAFF. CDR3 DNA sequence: TGTGCCAGCAGTGAAGTCATGAGCTTCATGAACACTGAAGCTTTCTTT.

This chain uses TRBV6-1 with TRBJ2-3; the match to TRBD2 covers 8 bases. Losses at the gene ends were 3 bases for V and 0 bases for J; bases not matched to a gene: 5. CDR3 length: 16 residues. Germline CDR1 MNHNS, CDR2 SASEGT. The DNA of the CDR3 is TGTGCCAGCAGTGACTTTAGCGGGGTTAGCACAGATACGCAGTATTTT. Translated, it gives CASSDFSGVSTDTQYF.

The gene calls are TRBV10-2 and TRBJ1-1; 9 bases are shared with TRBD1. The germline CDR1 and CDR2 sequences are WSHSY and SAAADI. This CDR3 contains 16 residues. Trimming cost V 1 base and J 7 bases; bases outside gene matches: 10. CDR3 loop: CASSEFGTGREGEAFF. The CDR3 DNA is TGCGCCAGCAGTGAGTTCGGGACAGGGCGCGAAGGTGAAGCTTTCTTT.

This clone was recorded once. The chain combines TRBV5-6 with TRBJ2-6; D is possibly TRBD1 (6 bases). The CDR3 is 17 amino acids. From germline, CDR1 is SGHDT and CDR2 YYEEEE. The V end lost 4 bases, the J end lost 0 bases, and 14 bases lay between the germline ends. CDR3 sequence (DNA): TGTGCCAGCAGCCCACGGGACACCCACTCTGGGGCCAACGTCCTGACTTTC. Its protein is CASSPRDTHSGANVLTF.

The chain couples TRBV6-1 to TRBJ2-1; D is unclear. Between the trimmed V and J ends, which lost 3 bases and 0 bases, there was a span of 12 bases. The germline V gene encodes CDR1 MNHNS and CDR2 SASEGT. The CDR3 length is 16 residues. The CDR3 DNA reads TGTGCCAGCAGTGACATGATTCGGAGCTCCTACAATGAGCAGTTCTTC. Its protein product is CASSDMIRSSYNEQFF.

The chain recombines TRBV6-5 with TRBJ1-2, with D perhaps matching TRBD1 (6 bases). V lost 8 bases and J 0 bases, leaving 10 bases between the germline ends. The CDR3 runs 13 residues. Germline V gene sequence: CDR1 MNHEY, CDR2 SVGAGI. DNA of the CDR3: TGTGCCAGCTTGAGGACAGCTAACTATGGCTACACCTTC. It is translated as CASLRTANYGYTF.

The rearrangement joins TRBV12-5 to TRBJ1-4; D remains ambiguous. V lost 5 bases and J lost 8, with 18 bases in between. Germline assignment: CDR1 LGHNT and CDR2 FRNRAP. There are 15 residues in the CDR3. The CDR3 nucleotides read TGTGCTAGTGGTCCAGGTCGTCCGGGAAAGGAAAAACTGTTTTTT. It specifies CASGPGRPGKEKLFF. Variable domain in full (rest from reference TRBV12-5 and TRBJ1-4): DARVTQTPRHKVTEMGQEVTMRCQPILGHNTVFWYRQTMMQGLELLAYFRNRAPLDDSGMPKDRFSAEMPDATLATLKIQPSEPRDSAVYFCASGPGRPGKEKLFFGSGTQLSVL.

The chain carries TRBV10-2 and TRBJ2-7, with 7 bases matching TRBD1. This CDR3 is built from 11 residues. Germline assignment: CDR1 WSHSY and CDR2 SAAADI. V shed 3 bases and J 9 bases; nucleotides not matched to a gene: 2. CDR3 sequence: CASSENRGQYF. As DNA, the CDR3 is TGCGCCAGCAGTGAAAACAGGGGGCAGTACTTC.

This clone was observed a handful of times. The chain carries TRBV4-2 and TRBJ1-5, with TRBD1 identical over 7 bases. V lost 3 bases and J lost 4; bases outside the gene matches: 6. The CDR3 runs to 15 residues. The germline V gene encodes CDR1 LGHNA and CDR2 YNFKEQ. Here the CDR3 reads CASSQTDRENQPQHF. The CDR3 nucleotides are TGTGCCAGCAGCCAGACCGACAGGGAAAATCAGCCCCAGCATTTT.

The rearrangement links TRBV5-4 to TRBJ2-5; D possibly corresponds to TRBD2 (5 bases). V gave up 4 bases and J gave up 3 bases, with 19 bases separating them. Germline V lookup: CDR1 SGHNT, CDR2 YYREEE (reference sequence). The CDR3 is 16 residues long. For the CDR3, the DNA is TGTGCCAGCAGCCCGAGAGAGGGCAGTTTAAAAGAGACCCAGTACTTC. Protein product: CASSPREGSLKETQYF.

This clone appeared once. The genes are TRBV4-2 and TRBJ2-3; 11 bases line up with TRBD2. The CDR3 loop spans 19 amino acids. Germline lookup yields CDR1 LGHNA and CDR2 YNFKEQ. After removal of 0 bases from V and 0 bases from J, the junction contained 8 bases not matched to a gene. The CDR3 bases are TGTGCCAGCAGCCAAGATCCGGCTAGCGGGGGGCATAGCACAGATACGCAGTATTTT. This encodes CASSQDPASGGHSTDTQYF.

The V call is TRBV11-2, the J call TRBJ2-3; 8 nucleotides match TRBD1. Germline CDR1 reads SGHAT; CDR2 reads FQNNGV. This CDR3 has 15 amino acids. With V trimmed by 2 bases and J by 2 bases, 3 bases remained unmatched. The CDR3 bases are TGTGCCAGCAGCTTACAGGGGGCTTTCACAGATACGCAGTATTTT. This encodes CASSLQGAFTDTQYF. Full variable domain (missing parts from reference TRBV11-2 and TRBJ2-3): EAGVAQSPRYKIIEKRQSVAFWCNPISGHATLYWYQQILGQGPKLLIQFQNNGVVDDSQLPKDRFSAERLKGVDSTLKIQPAKLEDSAVYLCASSLQGAFTDTQYFGPGTRLTVL.

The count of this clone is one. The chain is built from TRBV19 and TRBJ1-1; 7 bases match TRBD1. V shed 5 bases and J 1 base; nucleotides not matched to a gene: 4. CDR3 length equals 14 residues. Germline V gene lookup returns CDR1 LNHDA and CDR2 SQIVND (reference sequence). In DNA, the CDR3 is TGTGCCAGTAGTCCGAACAGGGGGAACACTGAAGCTTTCTTT. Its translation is CASSPNRGNTEAFF.

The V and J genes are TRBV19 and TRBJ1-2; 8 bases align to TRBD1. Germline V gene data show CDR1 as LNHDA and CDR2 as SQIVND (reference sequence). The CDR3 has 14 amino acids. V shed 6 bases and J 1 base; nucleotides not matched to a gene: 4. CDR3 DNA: TGTGCCAGTAGAGGGACAGGCTATAACTATGGCTACACCTTC. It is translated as CASRGTGYNYGYTF.

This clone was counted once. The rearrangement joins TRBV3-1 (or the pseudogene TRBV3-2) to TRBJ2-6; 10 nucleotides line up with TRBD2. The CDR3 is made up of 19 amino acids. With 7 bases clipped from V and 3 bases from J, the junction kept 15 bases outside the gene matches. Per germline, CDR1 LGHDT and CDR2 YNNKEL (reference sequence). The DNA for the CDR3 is TGTGCCAGCACCCGGACTAGCGGCCACTCCCGGGGTGGGGCCAACGTCCTGACTTTC. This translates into CASTRTSGHSRGGANVLTF.